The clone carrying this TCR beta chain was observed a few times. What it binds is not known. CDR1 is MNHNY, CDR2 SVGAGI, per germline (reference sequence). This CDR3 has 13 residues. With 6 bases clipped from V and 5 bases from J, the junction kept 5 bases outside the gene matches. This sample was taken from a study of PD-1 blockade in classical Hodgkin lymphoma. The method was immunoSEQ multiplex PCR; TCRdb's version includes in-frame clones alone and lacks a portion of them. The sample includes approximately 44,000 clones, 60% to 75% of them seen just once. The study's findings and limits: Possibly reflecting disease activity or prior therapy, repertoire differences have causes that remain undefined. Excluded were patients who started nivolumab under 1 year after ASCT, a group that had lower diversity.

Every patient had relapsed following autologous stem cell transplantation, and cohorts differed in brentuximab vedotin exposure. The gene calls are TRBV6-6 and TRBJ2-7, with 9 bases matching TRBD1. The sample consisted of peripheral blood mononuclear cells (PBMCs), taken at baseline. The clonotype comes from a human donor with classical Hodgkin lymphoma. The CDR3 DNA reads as TGTGCCAGCAGACTCCGGGACAGGGACGAGCAGTACTTC. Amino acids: CASRLRDRDEQYF.